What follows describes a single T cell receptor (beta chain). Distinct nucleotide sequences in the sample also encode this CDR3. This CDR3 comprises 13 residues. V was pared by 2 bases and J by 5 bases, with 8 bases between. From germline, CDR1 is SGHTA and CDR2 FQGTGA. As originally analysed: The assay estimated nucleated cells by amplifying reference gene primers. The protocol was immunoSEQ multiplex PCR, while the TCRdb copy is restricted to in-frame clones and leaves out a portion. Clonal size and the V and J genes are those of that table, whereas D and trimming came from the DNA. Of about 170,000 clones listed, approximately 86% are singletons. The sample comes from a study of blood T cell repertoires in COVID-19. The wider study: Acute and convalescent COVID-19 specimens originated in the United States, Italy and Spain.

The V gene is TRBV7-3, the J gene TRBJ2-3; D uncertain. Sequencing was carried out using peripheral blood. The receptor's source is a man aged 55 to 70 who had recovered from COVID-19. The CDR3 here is CASSLAGRDTQYF. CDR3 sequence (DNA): TGTGCCAGCAGCTTAGCTGGGCGAGATACGCAGTATTTT.